These 15 T cell receptor beta chains were sequenced from one sample in a study of cytomegalovirus exposure and HLA in healthy donors. The PCR employed 60 Vbeta primers together with 13 Jbeta primers. Some clones are missing from TCRdb's copy, which holds only in-frame ones; the method was immunoSEQ multiplex PCR. The sample holds 190,000 or so clones, roughly 80% seen once. Sequenced material: PBMCs. All receptors derive from a boy younger than 18 in good health and CMV-seronegative.

CDR3 amino acids: CATSRPDRGSYEQFF. CDR3 nucleotides: TGTGCCACCAGCAGACCGGACAGGGGGTCCTATGAGCAGTTCTTC. The V gene is TRBV15, the J gene TRBJ2-1, with TRBD1 matching over 10 bases. This CDR3 spans 15 amino acids. Germline trimming cut 2 bases from V and 8 bases from J; bases unmatched to any gene: 6. Germline V CDR1 and CDR2: LNHNV, YYDKDF (reference sequence).

The chain carries TRBV4-3 and TRBJ2-3; 8 positions agree with TRBD1. Germline CDR1 is LGHNA and CDR2 is YSLEER. After removal of 4 bases from V and 1 base from J, the junction contained 10 bases not matched to a gene. This CDR3 comprises 17 residues. In nucleotides, the CDR3 is TGCGCCAGCAGCCCCAGAGTCAGGGGGCAAGGCACAGATACGCAGTATTTT. Protein product: CASSPRVRGQGTDTQYF.

The J gene is TRBJ1-4, the V gene TRBV7-9, with unresolved D. The CDR3 is made up of 14 amino acids. Germline CDR1 reads SEHNR; CDR2 reads FQNEAQ (reference sequence). Trimming left V 3 bases short and J 2 bases short, with 7 bases between. DNA for the CDR3: TGTGCCAGCAGCTTCGGGGTGACTAATGAAAAACTGTTTTTT. Encoded protein: CASSFGVTNEKLFF.

The chain recombines TRBV18 with TRBJ1-1, with 8 bases that match TRBD1. Per the germline V gene, CDR1 is KGHSH and CDR2 is LQKENI. V gave up 3 bases and J gave up 7 bases; unmatched junction bases: 1. This CDR3 has 12 amino acids. The CDR3 DNA reads as TGTGCCAGCTCACCTGGACAGGGTGAAGCTTTCTTT. Its protein is CASSPGQGEAFF.

The V gene is TRBV30, the J gene TRBJ1-4, with 8 bases identical to TRBD1. Germline lookup yields CDR1 GTSNPN and CDR2 SVGIG (reference sequence). V gave up 0 bases and J gave up 1 base; unmatched junction bases: 4. The CDR3 has 16 residues. CDR3 residues: CAWSVQGQGTNEKLFF. In nucleotides, the CDR3 is TGTGCCTGGAGTGTTCAAGGACAGGGAACTAATGAAAAACTGTTTTTT.

V is TRBV27 and J is TRBJ2-5; 10 bases fit TRBD1. The DNA end lines up better with TRBJ2-7; the J call may be wrong. The CDR3 is 13 amino acids. Germline CDR1 MNHEY, CDR2 SMNVEV (reference sequence). CDR3 DNA sequence: TGTGCCAGCAGGACAGGGGGCACGGACGAGCAGTACTTC. Protein product: CASRTGGTDEQYF.

The V gene is TRBV6-1, the J gene TRBJ2-1, with 10 bases identical to TRBD2. Unmatched junction bases numbered 11, after V lost 2 bases and J lost 7 bases. CDR1 is MNHNS and CDR2 is SASEGT in the germline V gene. The length of the CDR3 is 17 residues. The CDR3 coding sequence is TGTGCCAGCAGTGAAACCCTAGCTAGCGGGAGCGTAAATGAGCAGTTCTTC. It is translated as CASSETLASGSVNEQFF.

The chain couples TRBV30 to TRBJ1-3; no clear D gene. The CDR3 spans 12 residues. V was clipped by 4 bases and J by 2 bases, with 6 bases between them. The germline gives CDR1 GTSNPN, CDR2 SVGIG (reference sequence). The CDR3 is CAWISTGNTIYF. The CDR3 bases are TGTGCCTGGATTTCTACTGGAAACACCATATATTTT.

In this sample, this clone turned up a few times. The chain recombines TRBV30 with TRBJ1-3; unclear D gene. The length of the CDR3 is 13 residues. The V end lost 3 bases, the J end lost 8 bases, and 14 bases lay between the germline ends. Germline lookup yields CDR1 GTSNPN and CDR2 SVGIG (reference sequence). This CDR3 reads CAWSYPPPDTIYF. The CDR3 DNA follows: TGTGCCTGGAGCTACCCTCCGCCGGACACCATATATTTT. Complete variable domain (other parts from reference TRBV30 and TRBJ1-3): SQTIHQWPATLVQPVGSPLSLECTVEGTSNPNLYWYRQAAGRGLQLLFYSVGIGQISSEVPQNLSASRPQDRQFILSSKKLLLSDSGFYLCAWSYPPPDTIYFGEGSWLTVV.

This chain links TRBV4-2 with TRBJ2-3; a possible D gene is TRBD2 (5 bases). The CDR3 extends over 17 amino acids. Trimming cost V 4 bases and J 3 bases, with 20 bases left between them. The V gene's germline CDR1 is LGHNA and CDR2 YNFKEQ. The CDR3 loop reads CASSLGGFYVPTDTQYF. The CDR3 nucleotides are TGTGCCAGCAGCCTAGGCGGGTTCTACGTCCCTACAGATACGCAGTATTTT.

This clone was detected many times. This rearrangement joins TRBV4-2 to TRBJ1-5; D possibly corresponds to TRBD1 (5 bases). This CDR3 comprises 15 residues. CDR1 is LGHNA and CDR2 is YNFKEQ in the germline V gene. Trimming removed 6 bases at V and 0 bases at J, with 12 bases between. The CDR3 nucleotides are TGTGCCAGCAGTCGACAGCCTAATAGCAATCAGCCCCAGCATTTT. It encodes CASSRQPNSNQPQHF.

V and J are TRBV30 and TRBJ1-2; D remains unclear. The CDR3 sequence is 13 residues long. CDR1 is GTSNPN, CDR2 SVGIG, per germline (reference sequence). V was pared by 2 bases and J by 3 bases, with 10 bases between. The chain's CDR3 is CAWSRNGDYGYTF. CDR3 DNA sequence: TGTGCCTGGAGTCGAAATGGAGACTATGGCTACACCTTC.

This clone occurred once. This sample includes further DNA sequences coding for the same CDR3. This chain links TRBV4-2 with TRBJ1-2, with a possible D match to TRBD1 (6 bases). Looked up from germline, CDR1 is LGHNA and CDR2 is YNFKEQ. There are 16 residues in the CDR3. Trimming removed 0 bases from V and 2 bases from J, with 13 bases in between. The CDR3 DNA is TGTGCCAGCAGCCAAGAAGGAACAGGGACCAACTATGGCTACACCTTC. Translation gives CASSQEGTGTNYGYTF.

The J gene is TRBJ2-5, the V gene TRBV27; 10 nucleotides align to TRBD1. The J call may not be correct, given that the DNA end is closer to TRBJ2-7. CDR1 is MNHEY and CDR2 is SMNVEV in the germline V gene (reference sequence). The length of the CDR3 is 16 residues. The CDR3 loop is CASRPSRDRGRHEQYF. For the CDR3, the DNA is TGTGCCAGCAGACCAAGCCGGGACAGGGGTCGTCACGAGCAGTACTTC.

This clone was seen a few times. The chain links TRBV14 to TRBJ2-7, with 12 bases lining up with TRBD2. The trim removed 0 bases at V and 5 bases at J, leaving 11 bases unmatched. Germline CDR1 SGHDN, CDR2 FVKESK. This CDR3 has 18 residues. The CDR3 region is CASSQEFLAGGPRDEQYF. CDR3 DNA sequence: TGTGCCAGCAGCCAAGAGTTCCTAGCGGGAGGGCCTCGGGACGAGCAGTACTTC.